The rows below give T cell receptor beta chains drawn from one sample of a study of blood T cell repertoires in COVID-19. The protocol was immunoSEQ multiplex PCR, while the TCRdb copy is restricted to in-frame clones and leaves out a portion. The sample includes about 320,000 clones, roughly 90% of them seen just once. The sample comprised PBMCs or T cells enriched from blood (not recorded which). The receptor set was obtained from a man between 60 and 75 years old who had recovered from COVID-19. Each CDR3 is given with its conserved first and last residue. Fields, in order: V gene, J gene, CDR3 protein.

v_call: TRBV5-1; j_call: TRBJ2-5; cdr3_aa: CASAHPSQGETQYF
v_call: TRBV3-1/TRBV3-2; j_call: TRBJ1-1; cdr3_aa: CASSQENRGTEAFF
v_call: TRBV18; j_call: TRBJ1-3; cdr3_aa: CASSSTPGQGVRNTIYF
v_call: TRBV7-2; j_call: TRBJ1-6; cdr3_aa: CASSLTRPEALHF
v_call: TRBV19; j_call: TRBJ2-7; cdr3_aa: CASSKTPGLNYEQYF
v_call: TRBV12-3/TRBV12-4; j_call: TRBJ2-7; cdr3_aa: CASRGQGKGEQYF
v_call: TRBV19; j_call: TRBJ1-1; cdr3_aa: CASSTGDTEAFF
v_call: TRBV6-6; j_call: TRBJ2-7; cdr3_aa: CASSYPRDRGREQYF
v_call: TRBV2; j_call: TRBJ2-7; cdr3_aa: CASMADRSSYEQYF
v_call: TRBV5-1; j_call: TRBJ2-7; cdr3_aa: CASSALFASSYEQYF
v_call: TRBV19; j_call: TRBJ1-1; cdr3_aa: CATKVLGQAFGAEAFF
v_call: TRBV4-2; j_call: TRBJ1-5; cdr3_aa: CASSQEEAQPQHF
v_call: TRBV2; j_call: TRBJ1-1; cdr3_aa: CASSQGVGGPEAFF
v_call: TRBV3-1/TRBV3-2; j_call: TRBJ1-1; cdr3_aa: CASSQREAGGTEAFF
v_call: TRBV5-1; j_call: TRBJ2-3; cdr3_aa: CASSLLPGSGTDTQYF
v_call: TRBV3-1/TRBV3-2; j_call: TRBJ1-2; cdr3_aa: CASSPYQGSGGYTF
v_call: TRBV6-5; j_call: TRBJ1-1; cdr3_aa: CASSYWSGSNEAFF
v_call: TRBV7-7; j_call: TRBJ2-1; cdr3_aa: CASSLDAASEQFF
v_call: TRBV6-5; j_call: TRBJ1-2; cdr3_aa: CASRQGGANYGYTF
v_call: TRBV5-1; j_call: TRBJ1-6; cdr3_aa: CASSGGTGGSYNSPLHF
v_call: TRBV10-3; j_call: TRBJ1-5; cdr3_aa: CAISGQGVGNQPQHF
v_call: TRBV18; j_call: TRBJ2-2; cdr3_aa: CASSPQSETGELFF
v_call: TRBV5-1; j_call: TRBJ2-1; cdr3_aa: CASRGLATNNEQFF
v_call: TRBV7-3; j_call: TRBJ2-7; cdr3_aa: CASSKPGQPAVLAARSYEQYF
v_call: TRBV19; j_call: TRBJ1-2; cdr3_aa: CASSIGRQLYGYTF
v_call: TRBV4-2; j_call: TRBJ2-6; cdr3_aa: CASSQDPGRANVLTF
v_call: TRBV7-3; j_call: TRBJ1-1; cdr3_aa: CASSSWGNTEAFF
v_call: TRBV6-5; j_call: TRBJ2-5; cdr3_aa: CASSYSSIVQETQYF
v_call: TRBV6-5; j_call: TRBJ2-3; cdr3_aa: CASSLGTDTQYF
v_call: TRBV5-6; j_call: TRBJ2-2; cdr3_aa: CAIDGRGQGALRGGELFF
v_call: TRBV18; j_call: TRBJ2-2; cdr3_aa: CASSPRDPGTGELFF
v_call: TRBV12-5; j_call: TRBJ1-1; cdr3_aa: CASGLRQENTEAFF
v_call: TRBV2; j_call: TRBJ2-7; cdr3_aa: CASRTGFEEQYF
v_call: TRBV20-1; j_call: TRBJ1-6; cdr3_aa: CSASAGQGSSYNSPLHF
v_call: TRBV5-5; j_call: TRBJ1-3; cdr3_aa: CASSFGRAFESKRGNTIYF
v_call: TRBV7-9; j_call: TRBJ1-1; cdr3_aa: CASSLTQGNTEAFF
v_call: TRBV27; j_call: TRBJ2-2; cdr3_aa: CASSPTGFGELFF
v_call: TRBV7-9; j_call: TRBJ2-1; cdr3_aa: CASSKSPSGSVNNEQFF
v_call: TRBV11-2; j_call: TRBJ1-1; cdr3_aa: CASSIGGGTEAFF
v_call: TRBV18; j_call: TRBJ1-5; cdr3_aa: CASSPNRGNQPQHF
v_call: TRBV19; j_call: TRBJ2-7; cdr3_aa: CASSIDVTTSYEQYF
v_call: TRBV7-6; j_call: TRBJ2-1; cdr3_aa: CASSRSLAGGKHNEQFF
v_call: TRBV12-3/TRBV12-4; j_call: TRBJ2-7; cdr3_aa: CASSHTGIGEQYF